This T cell receptor (beta chain) was captured in a study of CXCR3-negative and CXCR3-positive naive CD8 T cells. In the study overall: Summed over all libraries, TRB reads came to about 140 million, with about 1.5 +/- 0.3 million per library.

Via 5' RACE with UMI labels, TRB cDNA libraries were prepared. TCRdb reprocessed the 5' RACE reads, keeping one entry per CDR3 protein, no DNA. The record lists fewer than 55,000 distinct CDR3 sequences, of which the ten most abundant hold 1.5%. This CDR3 is built from 17 residues. Germline values: CDR1 MDHEN, CDR2 SYDVKM. The specimen sequenced was naive CXCR3- CD8+ T cells from blood. The sample's subset: CD45RO-CCR7+CD27+CD95- naive CD8+ T cells lacking CXCR3 (TNR3-). The TCR sequence derives from a human donor in good health. Some clones in this sample may be carry-over from other donors' samples. The rearrangement uses TRBV28 and TRBJ2-5; TCRdb outputs TRBD2, but without DNA this stays unchecked. CDR3 region: CASSPRRESYVTETQYF.